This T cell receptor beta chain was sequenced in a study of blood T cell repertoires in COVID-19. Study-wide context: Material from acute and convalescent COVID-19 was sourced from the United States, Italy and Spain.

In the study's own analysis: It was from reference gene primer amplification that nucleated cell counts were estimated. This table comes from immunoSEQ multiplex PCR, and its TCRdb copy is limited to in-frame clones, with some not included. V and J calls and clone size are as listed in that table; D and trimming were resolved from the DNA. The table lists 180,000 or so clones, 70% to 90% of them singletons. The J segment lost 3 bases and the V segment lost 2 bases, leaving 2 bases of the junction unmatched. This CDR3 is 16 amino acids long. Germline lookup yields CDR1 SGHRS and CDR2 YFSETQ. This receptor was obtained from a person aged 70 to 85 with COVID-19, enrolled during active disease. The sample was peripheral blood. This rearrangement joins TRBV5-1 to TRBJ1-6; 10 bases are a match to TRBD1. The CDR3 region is CASSFGTGVYNSPLHF. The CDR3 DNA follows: TGCGCCAGCAGCTTCGGGACAGGGGTCTATAATTCACCCCTCCACTTT.